A selection of T cell receptor beta chains follows, all from one sample in a study of shared clonotypes between healthy human individuals. Sequencing was performed with immunoSEQ multiplex PCR; in TCRdb, only in-frame clones are kept and a portion is missing. The sample consists of about 2.1 million clones, roughly 93% of them appearing once. The sequenced sample consisted of naive CD8+ T cells from PBMCs. These receptors originate from a man aged 18 to 35 in good health. Some clones in this sample may be carry-over from other donors' samples. The CDR3 runs from the conserved cysteine through the conserved F or W. The order of the fields is D gene, J gene, clone size, V gene, CDR3 protein, CDR3 DNA. A D gene is named only where the DNA matches it firmly. Size tells how often a clone was seen (once, few, many) or the class of an expanded clone, and some rows leave it out.

d_call: TRBD1
j_call: TRBJ2-3
clone_size: -
v_call: TRBV11-2
cdr3_aa: CASSLDRGQGLADTQYF
cdr3_nt: TGTGCCAGCAGCTTAGATCGAGGACAGGGGTTGGCAGATACGCAGTATTTT

d_call: -
j_call: TRBJ2-7
clone_size: -
v_call: TRBV7-9
cdr3_aa: CASSLGVSGPYEQYF
cdr3_nt: TGTGCCAGCAGCTTAGGGGTTAGCGGACCCTACGAGCAGTACTTC

d_call: TRBD1
j_call: TRBJ2-4
clone_size: -
v_call: TRBV4-2
cdr3_aa: CASSHVRDRGLLAKNIQYF
cdr3_nt: TGTGCCAGCAGCCACGTTCGGGACAGGGGGCTCCTAGCCAAAAACATTCAGTACTTC

d_call: TRBD2
j_call: TRBJ2-5
clone_size: -
v_call: TRBV4-3
cdr3_aa: CASSPGLAGGETQYF
cdr3_nt: TGCGCCAGCAGCCCGGGACTAGCGGGAGGAGAGACCCAGTACTTC

d_call: TRBD2
j_call: TRBJ2-3
clone_size: -
v_call: TRBV11-2
cdr3_aa: CASSYSGTTDTQYF
cdr3_nt: TGTGCCAGCAGTTATAGCGGGACCACAGATACGCAGTATTTT

d_call: -
j_call: TRBJ2-7
clone_size: -
v_call: TRBV7-9
cdr3_aa: CASSQKVFGNLSYEQYF
cdr3_nt: TGTGCCAGCAGCCAAAAAGTATTCGGGAATTTGTCCTACGAGCAGTACTTC

d_call: -
j_call: TRBJ1-2
clone_size: -
v_call: TRBV7-2
cdr3_aa: CASSLRPGRDGYTF
cdr3_nt: TGTGCCAGCAGCTTAAGGCCAGGGAGGGATGGCTACACCTTC

d_call: TRBD1
j_call: TRBJ2-7
clone_size: -
v_call: TRBV11-2
cdr3_aa: CASSLDRIRGTGYHEQYF
cdr3_nt: TGTGCCAGCAGCTTAGATCGGATTAGAGGGACAGGGTACCACGAGCAGTACTTC

d_call: -
j_call: TRBJ2-1
clone_size: -
v_call: TRBV11-3
cdr3_aa: CASSPRGLNNEQFF
cdr3_nt: TGTGCCAGCAGCCCGAGGGGACTCAACAATGAGCAGTTCTTC

d_call: TRBD1
j_call: TRBJ2-1
clone_size: -
v_call: TRBV7-2
cdr3_aa: CASSLTGGSYNEQFF
cdr3_nt: TGTGCCAGCAGCTTGACAGGGGGGTCCTACAATGAGCAGTTCTTC

d_call: -
j_call: TRBJ2-7
clone_size: once
v_call: TRBV7-9
cdr3_aa: CASSLAGREQYF
cdr3_nt: TGTGCCAGCAGCTTAGCTGGTAGGGAGCAGTACTTC

d_call: TRBD1
j_call: TRBJ2-7
clone_size: -
v_call: TRBV5-4
cdr3_aa: CASSLYPGGYEQYF
cdr3_nt: TGTGCCAGCAGCTTGTATCCAGGGGGCTACGAGCAGTACTTC

d_call: TRBD1
j_call: TRBJ2-7
clone_size: -
v_call: TRBV7-6
cdr3_aa: CASIGQGGYEQYF
cdr3_nt: TGTGCCAGCATCGGACAGGGGGGATACGAGCAGTACTTC

d_call: -
j_call: TRBJ1-3
clone_size: few
v_call: TRBV7-2
cdr3_aa: CASSSRLGSSYGNTIYF
cdr3_nt: TGTGCCAGCAGCTCCCGCCTTGGGTCCTCCTATGGAAACACCATATATTTT

d_call: TRBD2
j_call: TRBJ2-7
clone_size: -
v_call: TRBV7-3
cdr3_aa: CASSALAGTYEQYF
cdr3_nt: TGTGCCAGCAGCGCACTAGCGGGGACCTACGAGCAGTACTTC

d_call: -
j_call: TRBJ1-1
clone_size: -
v_call: TRBV7-3
cdr3_aa: CASSLIGNTEAFF
cdr3_nt: TGTGCCAGCAGCTTAATTGGGAACACTGAAGCTTTCTTT

d_call: -
j_call: TRBJ2-5
clone_size: -
v_call: TRBV6-5
cdr3_aa: CASSPSHSLRETQYF
cdr3_nt: TGTGCCAGCAGCCCTTCCCATAGCTTGAGGGAGACCCAGTACTTC

d_call: -
j_call: TRBJ2-1
clone_size: -
v_call: TRBV10-3
cdr3_aa: CAIPEVPAGADEQFF
cdr3_nt: TGTGCCATCCCCGAAGTTCCGGCAGGGGCTGATGAGCAGTTCTTC

d_call: -
j_call: TRBJ2-1
clone_size: -
v_call: TRBV4-3
cdr3_aa: CASSQPSPPEQFF
cdr3_nt: TGCGCCAGCAGCCAACCTTCGCCGCCTGAGCAGTTCTTC

d_call: -
j_call: TRBJ2-5
clone_size: -
v_call: TRBV5-4
cdr3_aa: CASSPPGVGAKQETQYF
cdr3_nt: TGTGCCAGCAGCCCCCCGGGAGTGGGAGCGAAGCAAGAGACCCAGTACTTC

d_call: TRBD2
j_call: TRBJ2-7
clone_size: -
v_call: TRBV7-9
cdr3_aa: CASSFSGREEYEQYF
cdr3_nt: TGTGCCAGCAGCTTCAGTGGGCGGGAGGAGTACGAGCAGTACTTC

d_call: -
j_call: TRBJ2-7
clone_size: -
v_call: TRBV5-1
cdr3_aa: CASSLAPLGPLRSYEQYF
cdr3_nt: TGCGCCAGCAGCTTGGCCCCTTTGGGCCCACTCCGCTCCTACGAGCAGTACTTC

d_call: -
j_call: TRBJ2-1
clone_size: -
v_call: TRBV30
cdr3_aa: CAWSLRSSFLVGSYNEQFF
cdr3_nt: TGTGCCTGGAGCCTCCGCAGCTCCTTCTTGGTTGGCTCCTACAATGAGCAGTTCTTC

d_call: -
j_call: TRBJ2-3
clone_size: once
v_call: TRBV6-5
cdr3_aa: CASGVGFTDTQYF
cdr3_nt: TGTGCCAGCGGCGTAGGGTTCACAGATACGCAGTATTTT

d_call: -
j_call: TRBJ2-1
clone_size: -
v_call: TRBV5-6
cdr3_aa: CASSLGPTNEQFF
cdr3_nt: TGTGCCAGCAGCTTGGGGCCCACCAATGAGCAGTTCTTC

d_call: TRBD2
j_call: TRBJ2-5
clone_size: -
v_call: TRBV4-3
cdr3_aa: CASSQGGGERETQYF
cdr3_nt: TGCGCCAGCAGCCAGGGCGGGGGGGAGCGGGAGACCCAGTACTTC

d_call: -
j_call: TRBJ2-2
clone_size: -
v_call: TRBV11-2
cdr3_aa: CASSPKGVYNTGELFF
cdr3_nt: TGTGCCAGCAGCCCAAAGGGGGTATATAACACCGGGGAGCTGTTTTTT

d_call: TRBD2
j_call: TRBJ2-7
clone_size: -
v_call: TRBV7-8
cdr3_aa: CASSVRRGVAGSYEQYF
cdr3_nt: TGTGCCAGCAGCGTAAGACGCGGGGTAGCGGGAAGCTACGAGCAGTACTTC

d_call: TRBD1
j_call: TRBJ2-1
clone_size: -
v_call: TRBV28
cdr3_aa: CASSSRTGAAGQFF
cdr3_nt: TGTGCCAGCAGTTCCCGGACAGGGGCGGCGGGGCAGTTCTTC

d_call: -
j_call: TRBJ1-2
clone_size: few
v_call: TRBV11-2
cdr3_aa: CASSLVRVPHGYTF
cdr3_nt: TGTGCCAGCAGCTTAGTCCGTGTGCCTCATGGCTACACCTTC

d_call: TRBD2
j_call: TRBJ2-7
clone_size: -
v_call: TRBV28
cdr3_aa: CASSLRREGLRGEQYF
cdr3_nt: TGTGCCAGCAGTTTACGGCGGGAGGGCCTTAGGGGCGAGCAGTACTTC

d_call: -
j_call: TRBJ2-1
clone_size: -
v_call: TRBV5-6
cdr3_aa: CASSLLGPSSYNEQFF
cdr3_nt: TGTGCCAGCAGCTTGCTAGGACCCAGCTCCTACAATGAGCAGTTCTTC

d_call: -
j_call: TRBJ2-2
clone_size: once
v_call: TRBV25-1
cdr3_aa: CASLTGTTGELFF
cdr3_nt: TGTGCCAGCTTAACAGGAACCACCGGGGAGCTGTTTTTT

d_call: -
j_call: TRBJ1-1
clone_size: -
v_call: TRBV14
cdr3_aa: CASSLGQGSEAFF
cdr3_nt: TGTGCCAGCAGCCTCGGGCAGGGAAGTGAAGCTTTCTTT

d_call: -
j_call: TRBJ1-1
clone_size: few
v_call: TRBV6-6
cdr3_aa: CASSYKENTEAFF
cdr3_nt: TGTGCCAGCAGTTACAAGGAGAACACTGAAGCTTTCTTT

d_call: TRBD1
j_call: TRBJ1-1
clone_size: -
v_call: TRBV15
cdr3_aa: CATSSSRDRGRWNTEAFF
cdr3_nt: TGTGCCACCAGCAGTTCCCGGGACAGGGGGCGGTGGAACACTGAAGCTTTCTTT

d_call: -
j_call: TRBJ1-1
clone_size: -
v_call: TRBV7-9
cdr3_aa: CASSLGGEAFF
cdr3_nt: TGTGCCAGCAGCCTAGGCGGGGAAGCTTTCTTT

d_call: TRBD2
j_call: TRBJ2-7
clone_size: -
v_call: TRBV19
cdr3_aa: CASSTQTSGRRSYEQYF
cdr3_nt: TGTGCCAGTAGTACCCAGACTAGCGGGAGGAGGTCCTACGAGCAGTACTTC

d_call: TRBD1
j_call: TRBJ1-2
clone_size: -
v_call: TRBV11-2
cdr3_aa: CASSFPGGQGAANYGYTF
cdr3_nt: TGTGCCAGCAGCTTTCCAGGGGGACAGGGGGCGGCTAACTATGGCTACACCTTC

d_call: -
j_call: TRBJ2-6
clone_size: -
v_call: TRBV7-6
cdr3_aa: CASEGAGGANVLTF
cdr3_nt: TGTGCCAGCGAGGGGGCGGGAGGGGCCAACGTCCTGACTTTC

d_call: -
j_call: TRBJ2-2
clone_size: -
v_call: TRBV25-1
cdr3_aa: CASRGPGIGEHIGELFF
cdr3_nt: TGTGCCAGCAGGGGACCGGGGATTGGAGAACATATCGGGGAGCTGTTTTTT

d_call: TRBD2
j_call: TRBJ2-7
clone_size: -
v_call: TRBV19
cdr3_aa: CASSGGTSGSLYEQYF
cdr3_nt: TGTGCCAGTAGTGGAGGGACTAGCGGGTCGTTATACGAGCAGTACTTC

d_call: -
j_call: TRBJ1-4
clone_size: -
v_call: TRBV6-1
cdr3_aa: CASSPYRGPNEKLFF
cdr3_nt: TGTGCCAGCAGTCCCTATAGGGGACCAAATGAAAAACTGTTTTTT

d_call: TRBD1
j_call: TRBJ1-2
clone_size: -
v_call: TRBV6-5
cdr3_aa: CASKLRGDYGYTF
cdr3_nt: TGTGCCAGCAAACTCAGGGGGGACTATGGCTACACCTTC

d_call: -
j_call: TRBJ2-2
clone_size: -
v_call: TRBV7-9
cdr3_aa: CATSLGGELFF
cdr3_nt: TGTGCCACCTCCTTGGGGGGGGAGCTGTTTTTT

d_call: -
j_call: TRBJ2-5
clone_size: -
v_call: TRBV13
cdr3_aa: CASSFNSGETQYF
cdr3_nt: TGTGCCAGCAGCTTTAACAGTGGGGAGACCCAGTACTTC

d_call: -
j_call: TRBJ1-1
clone_size: -
v_call: TRBV29-1
cdr3_aa: CSVPSFSEAFF
cdr3_nt: TGCAGCGTTCCTTCCTTCTCTGAAGCTTTCTTT

d_call: -
j_call: TRBJ2-7
clone_size: few
v_call: TRBV25-1
cdr3_aa: CASSESTRGSYEQYF
cdr3_nt: TGTGCCAGCAGTGAATCAACTAGAGGGTCCTACGAGCAGTACTTC

d_call: -
j_call: TRBJ2-3
clone_size: -
v_call: TRBV18
cdr3_aa: CASSLPGKSDGTQYF
cdr3_nt: TGTGCCAGCTCACTACCAGGGAAATCGGATGGTACGCAGTATTTT

d_call: -
j_call: TRBJ1-1
clone_size: -
v_call: TRBV27
cdr3_aa: CASSGVRVAGYTEAFF
cdr3_nt: TGTGCCAGCAGTGGGGTCCGGGTAGCAGGCTACACTGAAGCTTTCTTT

d_call: -
j_call: TRBJ2-7
clone_size: -
v_call: TRBV27
cdr3_aa: CASSPVDILSSYEQYF
cdr3_nt: TGTGCCAGCAGTCCAGTGGACATTTTGAGCTCCTACGAGCAGTACTTC

d_call: TRBD1
j_call: TRBJ2-1
clone_size: -
v_call: TRBV4-1
cdr3_aa: CASSQDPGTGGYNEQFF
cdr3_nt: TGCGCCAGCAGCCAAGATCCGGGGACAGGGGGCTACAATGAGCAGTTCTTC

d_call: -
j_call: TRBJ2-1
clone_size: -
v_call: TRBV28
cdr3_aa: CASRGLGIPLYNEQFF
cdr3_nt: TGTGCCAGCAGGGGGCTAGGAATACCTTTATACAATGAGCAGTTCTTC

d_call: -
j_call: TRBJ2-1
clone_size: -
v_call: TRBV9
cdr3_aa: CASSPPTPNEQFF
cdr3_nt: TGTGCCAGCAGTCCCCCTACACCAAATGAGCAGTTCTTC

d_call: TRBD2
j_call: TRBJ2-7
clone_size: -
v_call: TRBV28
cdr3_aa: CASSLPSGYEQYF
cdr3_nt: TGTGCCAGCAGTTTACCTAGCGGCTACGAGCAGTACTTC